This T cell receptor beta chain was sequenced for a study of identifying expanded T cells in peripheral blood. Note on this clone: Its antigen is still unknown.

Broader study findings: Variance in clone template counts between roughly two-week samples significantly increased with total template count across all healthy donors. Differentially abundant clones: about 1.2 between replicates, 16.4 at approximately two weeks, under 25 at four.

TCRdb's table, derived via immunoSEQ multiplex PCR, lists solely in-frame clones and lacks some. The table records tens of thousands of clones, 88% of them present only once. This CDR3 region has 16 residues. The trim removed 5 bases at V and 7 bases at J, leaving 8 bases unmatched. Germline-derived CDR1 and CDR2 are SNHLY and FYNNEI. No infections or other immune events were documented during collection. The receptor was derived from a person between 18 and 75 years old in good health. Sequencing input: blood. This chain connects TRBV2 to TRBJ1-6, with 10 bases aligning to TRBD1. In DNA form, the CDR3 reads TGTGCCAGCAGTTCCCGGACAGGGGGTAAAAATTCACCCCTCCACTTT. Translation: CASSSRTGGKNSPLHF.